The TCR beta chain described here comes from a study of blood T cell repertoires in COVID-19. Study summary: Spain, Italy and the United States supplied samples that represented acute and convalescent COVID-19. PBMCs, B-cell-depleted T cells, or T cells provided the cDNA or gDNA that made up the material.

This CDR3 region has 16 residues. Germline V gene data show CDR1 as SGHVS and CDR2 as FNYEAQ. V lost 1 base, J lost 0 bases, and 6 bases stayed unmatched. In its sample, this clone was seen once. Assay: immunoSEQ multiplex PCR; the TCRdb copy retains only in-frame clones and omits some. The profile covers under 200,000 clones, with about 86% appearing a single time and about 2.7% taken by the ten largest. This chain links TRBV7-6 with TRBJ2-7; 7 nucleotides line up with TRBD1. This receptor was identified in a human donor with acute or convalescent COVID-19. The donor label of this sample is uncertain. The sequenced material came from peripheral blood. CDR3 residues: CASSLVLGQSSYEQYF. CDR3 sequence (DNA): TGTGCCAGCAGCTTAGTTTTGGGACAGAGCTCCTACGAGCAGTACTTC.